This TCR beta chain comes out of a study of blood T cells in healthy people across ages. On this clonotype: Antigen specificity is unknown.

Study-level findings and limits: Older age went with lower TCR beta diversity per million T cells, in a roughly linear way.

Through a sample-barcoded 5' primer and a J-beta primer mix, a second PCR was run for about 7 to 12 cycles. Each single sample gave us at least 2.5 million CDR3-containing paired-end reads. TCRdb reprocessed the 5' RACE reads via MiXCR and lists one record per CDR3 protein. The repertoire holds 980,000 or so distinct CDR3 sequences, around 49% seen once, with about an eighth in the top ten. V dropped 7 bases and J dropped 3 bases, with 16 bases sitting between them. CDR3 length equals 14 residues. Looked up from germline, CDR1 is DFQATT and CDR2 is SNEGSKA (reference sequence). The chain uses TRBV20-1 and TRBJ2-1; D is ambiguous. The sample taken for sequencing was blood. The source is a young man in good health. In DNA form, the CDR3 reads TGCAGTGAAGACGCGGCAAGAGTCTACAATGAGCAGTTCTTC. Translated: CSEDAARVYNEQFF.